This section outlines one T cell receptor (beta chain) sequence together with its context. What it binds is unknown. TCR beta CDR3 region amplification was performed from RNA transcripts. With the HTBI primer set, the TCR CDR3 went through a first round of RT-PCR. Using its own MiXCR run on the multiplex PCR reads, TCRdb lists one record per CDR3 protein. The sample carries tens of thousands of distinct CDR3 sequences, roughly 49% recorded once. This sample is part of a study of T cells in Graves' hyperthyroidism and ophthalmopathy. Among the patients, aged 18 to 65, hyperthyroidism was newly diagnosed and had lasted under 2 months. This sample holds PBMCs from about 10 ml fresh peripheral blood. General study points: Most thyroid clonotypes expanded above 0.001 were also detected in blood. Ophthalmopathy stood apart from stable hyperthyroidism in a 13 V-J model.

V shed 0 bases and J shed 3 bases, with 8 bases lying between them. The CDR3 spans 14 residues. CDR1 is SGHVS and CDR2 is FQNEAQ in the germline V gene. The receptor's source is a woman in her forties or fifties with Graves' hyperthyroidism that later progressed to Graves' ophthalmopathy. Sequencing was done on a sample of blood. This sequence joins TRBV7-8 and TRBJ2-5; D uncertain. In DNA, the CDR3 is TGTGCCAGCAGCTTAGCTCGCATAAAAGAGACCCAGTACTTC. This encodes CASSLARIKETQYF.